This TCR beta chain was sequenced during a study of naive and memory T cell subsets. Four PCR rounds used nested alpha and beta constant region primers plus the SP2 primer. For blood and skin samples, reverse transcription used TCR alpha and beta constant primers. MiXCR, applied by TCRdb to the 5' RACE reads, yields one record per CDR3 protein. Altogether 55,000 to 70,000 distinct CDR3 sequences are present, 7% to 8.5% being singletons, with the ten largest covering 9% to 10%. The library had UMIs added by 3' ligation of an oligonucleotide to TCR cDNA. Whole blood, 2 to 2.5 ml, came from adult healthy volunteers. CDR3 length equals 14 residues. CDR1 and CDR2 from the germline V gene are SQVTM and ANQGSEA. After removal of 1 base from V and 2 bases from J, the junction contained 5 bases not matched to a gene.

This chain connects TRBV29-1 to TRBJ2-7, with 7 bases lining up with TRBD1. This receptor was obtained from a male donor in good health. The CDR3 DNA follows: TGCAGCGTTGAAGGAGTCGGGACAGCCTACGAGCAGTACTTC. It codes for CSVEGVGTAYEQYF.